The rows below give T cell receptor beta chains drawn from one sample of a study of molecular identifiers for immune sequencing clone quantification. TCRdb re-called the PCR reads through MiXCR, storing one row per CDR3 protein. Of under 650,000 distinct CDR3 sequences in the sample, roughly 21% were seen once. Sequenced material: naive CD8+ T cells from blood, with Jurkat cell RNA spiked in. These receptors originate from a human donor in good health. Some libraries in this study had Jurkat cell RNA spiked in. Both conserved end residues are part of each CDR3.

v_gene: TRBV20-1; j_gene: TRBJ1-2; CDR3aa: CSAAHPDGTLHGYTF
v_gene: TRBV13; j_gene: TRBJ2-3; CDR3aa: CASSPTGLAASTDTQYF
v_gene: TRBV29-1; j_gene: TRBJ1-1; CDR3aa: CSVAHTEAFF
v_gene: TRBV25-1; j_gene: TRBJ2-1; CDR3aa: CASSEYRTRNEQFF
v_gene: TRBV27; j_gene: TRBJ2-5; CDR3aa: CASSLIGLQETQYF
v_gene: TRBV6-5; j_gene: TRBJ1-4; CDR3aa: CASSYGQGAGEKLFF
v_gene: TRBV30; j_gene: TRBJ1-4; CDR3aa: CAWSDHEKLFF
v_gene: TRBV14; j_gene: TRBJ2-3; CDR3aa: CASSQFGIPDTQYF
v_gene: TRBV3-1; j_gene: TRBJ1-1; CDR3aa: CASSQDVDSSTEAFF
v_gene: TRBV12-3/TRBV12-4; j_gene: TRBJ1-3; CDR3aa: CASSESGNTIYF
v_gene: TRBV30; j_gene: TRBJ1-5; CDR3aa: CAWSIGTSNQPQHF
v_gene: TRBV6-5; j_gene: TRBJ2-2; CDR3aa: CASSYYGRGGRSGELFF
v_gene: TRBV12-3/TRBV12-4; j_gene: TRBJ2-1; CDR3aa: CASSFQGINEQFF
v_gene: TRBV5-1; j_gene: TRBJ1-1; CDR3aa: CASSSAGIAEAFF
v_gene: TRBV28; j_gene: TRBJ1-4; CDR3aa: CASSLWGDHNEKLFF
v_gene: TRBV3-1; j_gene: TRBJ1-4; CDR3aa: CASTPVQGAVEKLFF
v_gene: TRBV9; j_gene: TRBJ1-5; CDR3aa: CASSGGSGVNQPQHF
v_gene: TRBV20-1; j_gene: TRBJ1-2; CDR3aa: CSARDRDRDYGYTF
v_gene: TRBV2; j_gene: TRBJ2-1; CDR3aa: CASSVGTSGGPGNEQFF
v_gene: TRBV7-2; j_gene: TRBJ2-5; CDR3aa: CASSLGVATSGNLRETQCF
v_gene: TRBV27; j_gene: TRBJ2-5; CDR3aa: CASSYQGQETQYF
v_gene: TRBV19; j_gene: TRBJ2-7; CDR3aa: CASSIAGGGTYEQYF
v_gene: TRBV7-9; j_gene: TRBJ2-5; CDR3aa: CASSLAGPGLETQYF
v_gene: TRBV25-1; j_gene: TRBJ2-7; CDR3aa: CASSEIRLNEQYF
v_gene: TRBV27; j_gene: TRBJ2-7; CDR3aa: CASSLSASGHYEQYF
v_gene: TRBV27; j_gene: TRBJ2-1; CDR3aa: CASTPFGSGGANEQFF
v_gene: TRBV6-6; j_gene: TRBJ1-1; CDR3aa: CASFLRVSAISIMNTEAFF
v_gene: TRBV29-1; j_gene: TRBJ2-3; CDR3aa: CSADGRLYTDTQYF
v_gene: TRBV19; j_gene: TRBJ1-2; CDR3aa: CASTQSRASDRGNSHYGYTF
v_gene: TRBV30; j_gene: TRBJ2-1; CDR3aa: CAWSLAGGLEFF
v_gene: TRBV12-3/TRBV12-4; j_gene: TRBJ2-2; CDR3aa: CAISTGYTGELFF
v_gene: TRBV20-1; j_gene: TRBJ2-1; CDR3aa: CSARGEGQATYNEQFF
v_gene: TRBV4-1; j_gene: TRBJ2-7; CDR3aa: CASSQEAPPGTAYEQYF
v_gene: TRBV13; j_gene: TRBJ2-3; CDR3aa: CASTSVDSGRYKGTDTQYF
v_gene: TRBV12-3/TRBV12-4; j_gene: TRBJ2-7; CDR3aa: CASSSRTGSYEQYF
v_gene: TRBV11-3; j_gene: TRBJ2-1; CDR3aa: CASSLVANEQFF
v_gene: TRBV10-3; j_gene: TRBJ2-7; CDR3aa: CAISEAGSSYEQYF
v_gene: TRBV28; j_gene: TRBJ2-1; CDR3aa: CASRSGPDHNEQFF
v_gene: TRBV9; j_gene: TRBJ2-7; CDR3aa: CASSVGGDRPLYEQYF
v_gene: TRBV27; j_gene: TRBJ1-3; CDR3aa: CASSTSGTGGPGGNTIYF
v_gene: TRBV12-3/TRBV12-4; j_gene: TRBJ2-3; CDR3aa: CASTFYSGGATDTQYF
v_gene: TRBV19; j_gene: TRBJ1-2; CDR3aa: CASSIYNGNTF
v_gene: TRBV5-6; j_gene: TRBJ1-2; CDR3aa: CASSSEAEYYGYTF
v_gene: TRBV19; j_gene: TRBJ2-1; CDR3aa: CASSIVWALVTYNEQFF
v_gene: TRBV7-3; j_gene: TRBJ2-6; CDR3aa: CASSTTGSANVLTF
v_gene: TRBV25-1; j_gene: TRBJ1-5; CDR3aa: CASSEGPILQPQHF
v_gene: TRBV13; j_gene: TRBJ2-1; CDR3aa: CASSPPDEVQFF
v_gene: TRBV27; j_gene: TRBJ2-1; CDR3aa: CASSLGARNEQFF
v_gene: TRBV20-1; j_gene: TRBJ1-1; CDR3aa: CSARDRQGNYRTEAFF
v_gene: TRBV4-1; j_gene: TRBJ2-3; CDR3aa: CASSPMAVVPTDTQYF
v_gene: TRBV27; j_gene: TRBJ1-1; CDR3aa: CASSPPAGNTEAFF
v_gene: TRBV30; j_gene: TRBJ2-7; CDR3aa: CAWRGRTYEQYF
v_gene: TRBV5-1; j_gene: TRBJ1-1; CDR3aa: CASSLGESHAEALF